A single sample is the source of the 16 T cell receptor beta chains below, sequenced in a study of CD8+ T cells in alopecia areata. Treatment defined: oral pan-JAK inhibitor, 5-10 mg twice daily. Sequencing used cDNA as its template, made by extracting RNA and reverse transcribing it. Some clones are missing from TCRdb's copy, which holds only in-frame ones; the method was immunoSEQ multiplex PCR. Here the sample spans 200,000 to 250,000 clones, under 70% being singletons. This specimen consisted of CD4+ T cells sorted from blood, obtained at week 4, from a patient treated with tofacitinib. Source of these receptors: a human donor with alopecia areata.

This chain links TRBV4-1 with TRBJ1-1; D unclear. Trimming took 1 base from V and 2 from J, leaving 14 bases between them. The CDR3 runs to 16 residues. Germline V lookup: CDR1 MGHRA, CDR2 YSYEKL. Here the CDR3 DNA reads TGCGCCAGCAGCCAAGCCCCGGGTACGATAAACACTGAAGCTTTCTTT. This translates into CASSQAPGTINTEAFF.

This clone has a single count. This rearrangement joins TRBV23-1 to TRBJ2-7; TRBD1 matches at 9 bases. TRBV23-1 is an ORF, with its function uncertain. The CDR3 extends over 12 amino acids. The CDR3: CDYRGLSYEQYF. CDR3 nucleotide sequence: TGCGATTACAGGGGGCTCTCCTACGAGCAGTACTTC.

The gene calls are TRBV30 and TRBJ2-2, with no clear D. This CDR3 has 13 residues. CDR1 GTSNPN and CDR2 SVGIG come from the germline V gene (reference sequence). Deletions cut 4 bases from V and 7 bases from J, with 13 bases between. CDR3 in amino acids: CAWTPTGGGELFF. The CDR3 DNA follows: TGTGCCTGGACACCGACGGGCGGCGGGGAGCTGTTTTTT.

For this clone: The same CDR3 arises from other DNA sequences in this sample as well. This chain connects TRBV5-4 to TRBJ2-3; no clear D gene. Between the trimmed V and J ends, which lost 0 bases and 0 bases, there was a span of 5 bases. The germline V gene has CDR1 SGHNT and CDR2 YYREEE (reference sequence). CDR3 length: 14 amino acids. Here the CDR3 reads CASSLGGSTDTQYF. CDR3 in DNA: TGTGCCAGCAGCTTGGGTGGTAGCACAGATACGCAGTATTTT.

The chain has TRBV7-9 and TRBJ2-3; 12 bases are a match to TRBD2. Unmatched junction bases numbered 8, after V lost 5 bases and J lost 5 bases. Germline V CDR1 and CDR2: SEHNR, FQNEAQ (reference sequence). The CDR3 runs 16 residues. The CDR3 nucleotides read TGTGCCAGCAGCCCTTCTAGCGGGGGGGCCGGAGATACGCAGTATTTT. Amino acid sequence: CASSPSSGGAGDTQYF.

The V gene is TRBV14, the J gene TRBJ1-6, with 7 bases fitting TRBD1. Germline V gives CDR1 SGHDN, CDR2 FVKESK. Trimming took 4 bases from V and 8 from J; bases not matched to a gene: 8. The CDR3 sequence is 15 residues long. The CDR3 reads CASSPDRRYYSPLHF. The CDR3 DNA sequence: TGTGCCAGCAGCCCGGACAGGCGTTACTATTCACCCCTCCACTTT.

The CDR3 coding sequence is TGCGCCAGCAGCCAAGGATTATCGTCTGCCTATGGCTACACCTTC. This codes for CASSQGLSSAYGYTF. The chain combines TRBV4-1 with TRBJ1-2; D call uncertain. This CDR3 contains 15 residues. V was clipped by 1 base and J by 4 bases, with 13 bases between them. Looked up from germline, CDR1 is MGHRA and CDR2 is YSYEKL.

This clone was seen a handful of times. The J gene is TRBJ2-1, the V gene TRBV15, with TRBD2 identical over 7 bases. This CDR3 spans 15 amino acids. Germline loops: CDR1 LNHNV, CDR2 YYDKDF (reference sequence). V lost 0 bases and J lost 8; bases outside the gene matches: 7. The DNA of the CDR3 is TGTGCCACCAGCAGAGATGTCGCGGGGAGGGATGAGCAGTTCTTC. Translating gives CATSRDVAGRDEQFF.

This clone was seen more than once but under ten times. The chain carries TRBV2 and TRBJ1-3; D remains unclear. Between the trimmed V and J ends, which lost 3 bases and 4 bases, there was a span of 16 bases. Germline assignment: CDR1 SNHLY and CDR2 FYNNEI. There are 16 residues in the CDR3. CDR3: CASSDRGRVSGNTIYF. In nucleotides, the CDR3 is TGTGCCAGCAGTGATCGGGGTAGAGTTTCGGGAAACACCATATATTTT.

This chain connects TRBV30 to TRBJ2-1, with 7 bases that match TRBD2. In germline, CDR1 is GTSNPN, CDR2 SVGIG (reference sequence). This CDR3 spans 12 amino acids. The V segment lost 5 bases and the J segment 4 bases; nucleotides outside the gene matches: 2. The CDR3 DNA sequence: TGTGCCTGGGCGGGAGTATACAATGAGCAGTTCTTC. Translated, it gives CAWAGVYNEQFF.

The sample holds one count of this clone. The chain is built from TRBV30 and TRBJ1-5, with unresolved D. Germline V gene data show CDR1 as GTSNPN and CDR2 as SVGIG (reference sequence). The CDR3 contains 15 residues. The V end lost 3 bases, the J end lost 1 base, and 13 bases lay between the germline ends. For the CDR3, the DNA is TGTGCCTGGAGCCCAGGACTAACGAGCAATCAGCCCCAGCATTTT. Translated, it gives CAWSPGLTSNQPQHF.

The CDR3 is CASSRTRTTNEKLFF. The CDR3, as DNA: TGTGCCAGCAGTCGAACACGGACAACTAATGAAAAACTGTTTTTT. The chain joins TRBV6-5 to TRBJ1-4; no reliable D call. V lost 5 bases and J 0 bases, leaving 10 bases between the germline ends. Germline lookup yields CDR1 MNHEY and CDR2 SVGAGI. The CDR3 is made up of 15 amino acids.

The DNA for the CDR3 is TGTGCCAGCAGTCTTTTGGACAGGAATAGCAATCAGCCCCAGCATTTT. Amino acid sequence: CASSLLDRNSNQPQHF. The V gene is TRBV6-6, the J gene TRBJ1-5; 7 nucleotides agree with TRBD1. The J segment lost 0 bases and the V segment lost 5 bases, leaving 7 bases of the junction unmatched. The CDR3 loop spans 16 amino acids. Germline V gene data show CDR1 as MNHNY and CDR2 as SVGAGI (reference sequence).

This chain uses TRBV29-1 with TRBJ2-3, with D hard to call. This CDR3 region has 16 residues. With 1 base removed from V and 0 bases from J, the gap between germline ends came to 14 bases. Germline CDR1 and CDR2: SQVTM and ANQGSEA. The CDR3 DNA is TGCAGCGTTGAAGCCGCCTCCATGTCTAGCACAGATACGCAGTATTTT. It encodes CSVEAASMSSTDTQYF.

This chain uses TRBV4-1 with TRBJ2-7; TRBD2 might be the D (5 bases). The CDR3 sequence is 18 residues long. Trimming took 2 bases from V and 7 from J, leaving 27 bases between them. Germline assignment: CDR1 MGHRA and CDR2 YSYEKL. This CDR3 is CASSQPQSLRGRTGEQYF. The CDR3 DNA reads TGCGCCAGCAGCCAACCTCAGTCCCTCAGAGGGCGGACGGGAGAGCAGTACTTC.

CDR3 amino acids: CASSPQDRVGQPQHF. Written as DNA, the CDR3 is TGTGCCAGCTCACCACAAGACAGGGTTGGTCAGCCCCAGCATTTT. This rearrangement joins TRBV18 to TRBJ1-5, with 7 positions matching TRBD1. Per germline, CDR1 KGHSH and CDR2 LQKENI. The trim removed 1 base at V and 6 bases at J, leaving 6 bases unmatched. The CDR3 spans 15 residues.